This paragraph covers one T cell receptor (beta chain) sequence. This sample was taken from a study of OX40 agonist ivuxolimab in advanced cancers. Generated by immunoSEQ multiplex PCR, the TCRdb table keeps only in-frame clones and is missing some. The table records 40,000 to 50,000 clones, 70% to 90% of them present only once. Deletions cut 1 base from V and 4 bases from J, with 13 bases between. Germline V CDR1 and CDR2: GTSNPN, SVGIG (reference sequence). There are 14 residues in the CDR3. The input for sequencing was CD4+ or CD8+ T cells sorted from blood, taken in a trial of the OX40 agonist ivuxolimab. The sequence derives from an adult with an advanced solid tumor such as melanoma, head and neck, liver or kidney cancer. This sequence joins TRBV30 and TRBJ1-2; no firm D call. For the CDR3, the DNA is TGTGCCTGGAGTGGGGTCAGCCGCCTCTATGGCTACACCTTC. This translates into CAWSGVSRLYGYTF.